The text below deals with one T cell receptor beta chain. Other nucleotide sequences from this sample produce the same CDR3. This entry belongs to a study of blood T cell repertoires in COVID-19. In the study overall: There were acute and convalescent COVID-19 samples, and they came from the United States, Italy and Spain.

TCRdb's copy holds only in-frame clones and misses some; the assay was immunoSEQ multiplex PCR. This table holds around 120,000 clones, roughly 87% found once. Material: peripheral blood. This clonotype was sampled from a man older than 75 with acute or convalescent COVID-19.

The CDR3 protein is CASSTGQGGEKLFF. CDR3 nucleotides: TGCGCCAGCAGCACAGGACAGGGCGGAGAAAAACTGTTTTTT. This sequence joins TRBV5-1 and TRBJ1-4; 8 bases align to TRBD1. There are 14 residues in the CDR3. Germline lookup yields CDR1 SGHRS and CDR2 YFSETQ. With 4 bases clipped from V and 8 bases from J, the junction kept 7 bases outside the gene matches.